The table lists the clone carrying this TCR beta chain with a count of one. This entry is derived from a study of blood T cell repertoires in COVID-19. Germline CDR1 reads SGHVS; CDR2 reads FNYEAQ. This CDR3 is 16 amino acids long. Unmatched junction bases numbered 17, after V lost 5 bases and J lost 8 bases. Here immunoSEQ multiplex PCR was the method, and the copy in TCRdb shows in-frame clones only, minus some. Of approximately 270,000 clones listed, approximately 90% are singletons. Input material: PBMCs or T cells enriched from blood (not recorded which). This TCR was sampled from a woman in her twenties or thirties with acute COVID-19. V usage is TRBV7-6 and J usage is TRBJ1-2; TRBD1 agrees at 7 bases. This CDR3 is CASSPTGTGNQGGYTF. CDR3 nucleotides: TGTGCCAGCAGCCCGACAGGGACGGGAAACCAAGGAGGCTACACCTTC.